The T cell receptor beta chain described here comes from a study of vaccination and CD4 T cells after COVID-19. Study in general: There were six male and four female convalescents, and two of them were Hispanic. Study results and caveats: Median roughly 90% of reactive clones detected in convalescent patients emerged only post-vaccination.

This CDR3 comprises 13 residues. V lost 2 bases and J lost 4, with 8 bases in between. The V gene's germline CDR1 is SGHTA and CDR2 FQGNSA. On this clonotype itself: Its antigen is not known.

At the Johns Hopkins FTIC core, DNA taken from cultured CD4+ T cells was sequenced by way of the Oncomine TCR Beta short-read assay. MiXCR, applied by TCRdb to the PCR reads, yields one record per CDR3 protein. The sample consists of some 15,000 distinct CDR3 sequences, roughly 45% of them appearing once. Treatment defined: roughly 11-day PBMC culture with coronavirus spike peptide pools or control peptides (ViraFEST assay). ViraFEST sequenced TCRs after peptide-pool expansion of antigen-specific T cells. Wells that each held 1.5 million to 2 million PBMCs were cultured with 8 to 10 IU/ml IL-2 and 10 ug/ml peptide pools.

The chain uses TRBV7-2 and TRBJ2-5; no reliable D call. The sequence derives from a human donor with COVID-19. The sequenced sample was cultured CD4+ T cells from blood. The CDR3 bases are TGTGCCAGCAGCTTATTTCCAGGAGAGACCCAGTACTTC. Its protein product is CASSLFPGETQYF.